The following is a T cell receptor (beta chain) sequence with its context. Its antigen remains unknown. The data belong to a study of T cell responses to AZD1222 COVID-19 vaccine. General study points: Researchers took repertoire samples only after the peak T cell response had come. Spike regions recognized by vaccine-associated CD4 TCRs spanned the protein, led by 160-218 and 743-854. Clonal diversity was possibly underestimated, and the donors were mostly white British, with more females. The number of AZD1222 recipients seropositive at baseline was only 6 or 7.

Clones were sequenced by immunoSEQ multiplex PCR, and TCRdb holds only the in-frame ones, with some missing. The table shows about 140,000 clones, with 80% to 90% occurring only once. Germline loops: CDR1 LNHDA, CDR2 SQIVND (reference sequence). Unmatched junction bases numbered 6, after V lost 4 bases and J lost 4 bases. This CDR3 spans 15 amino acids. Specimen: peripheral blood, collected on day 0 of AZD1222 vaccination. This receptor was taken from an adult in good health. The chain joins TRBV19 to TRBJ1-2, with 10 bases aligning to TRBD1. The CDR3 sequence is CASSSQGTGAYGYTF. The CDR3 DNA is TGTGCCAGTAGTAGTCAAGGGACAGGGGCCTATGGCTACACCTTC.